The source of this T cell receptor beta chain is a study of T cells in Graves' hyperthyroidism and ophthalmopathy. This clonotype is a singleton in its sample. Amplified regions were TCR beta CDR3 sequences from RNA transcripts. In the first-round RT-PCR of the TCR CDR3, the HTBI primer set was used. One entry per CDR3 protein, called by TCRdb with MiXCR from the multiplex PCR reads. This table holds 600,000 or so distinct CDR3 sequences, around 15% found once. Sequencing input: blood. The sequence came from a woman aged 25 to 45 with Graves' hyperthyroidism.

The CDR3 coding sequence is TGTGCCAGCAGTACGAACAGGGAAAAATACGAGCAGTACTTC. Translated, it gives CASSTNREKYEQYF. The V gene is TRBV28, the J gene TRBJ2-7, with D tentatively TRBD1 (6 bases). Germline V lookup: CDR1 MDHEN, CDR2 SYDVKM. The CDR3 loop spans 14 amino acids. Trimming took off 5 bases at V and 4 bases at J, with 15 bases between the two ends.